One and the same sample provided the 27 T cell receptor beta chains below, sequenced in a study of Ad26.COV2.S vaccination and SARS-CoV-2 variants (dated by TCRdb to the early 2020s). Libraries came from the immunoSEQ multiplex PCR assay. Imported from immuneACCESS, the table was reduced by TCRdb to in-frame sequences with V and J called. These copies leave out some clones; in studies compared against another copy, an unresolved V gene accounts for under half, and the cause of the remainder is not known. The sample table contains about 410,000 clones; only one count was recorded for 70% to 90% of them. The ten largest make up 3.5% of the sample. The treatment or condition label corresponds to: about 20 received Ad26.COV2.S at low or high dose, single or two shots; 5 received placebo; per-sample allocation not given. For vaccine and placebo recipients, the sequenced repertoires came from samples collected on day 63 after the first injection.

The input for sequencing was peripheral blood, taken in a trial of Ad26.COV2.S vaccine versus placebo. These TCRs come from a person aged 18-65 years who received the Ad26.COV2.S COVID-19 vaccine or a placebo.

The CDR3 bases are TGTGCCACCAGCATAGGGAAGACTGAAGCTTTCTTT. This encodes CATSIGKTEAFF. The gene calls are TRBV15 and TRBJ1-1; D remains unclear. The CDR3 consists of 12 residues. Per the germline V gene, CDR1 is LNHNV and CDR2 is YYDKDF (reference sequence). V lost 4 bases and J lost 5, with 8 bases in between.

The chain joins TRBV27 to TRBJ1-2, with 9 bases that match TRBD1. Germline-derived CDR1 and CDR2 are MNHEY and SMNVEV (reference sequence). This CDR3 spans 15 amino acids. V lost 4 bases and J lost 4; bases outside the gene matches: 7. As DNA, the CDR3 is TGTGCCAGCAGTTCTTGGACAGGGGCGGGCTATGGCTACACCTTC. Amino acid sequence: CASSSWTGAGYGYTF.

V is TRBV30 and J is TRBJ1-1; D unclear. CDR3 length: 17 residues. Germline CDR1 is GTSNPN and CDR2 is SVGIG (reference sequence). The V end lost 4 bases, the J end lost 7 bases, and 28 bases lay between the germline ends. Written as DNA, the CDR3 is TGTGCCTGGAAACCCCCAGGCATCTATATCGACGGGGATGAAGCTTTCTTT. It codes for CAWKPPGIYIDGDEAFF.

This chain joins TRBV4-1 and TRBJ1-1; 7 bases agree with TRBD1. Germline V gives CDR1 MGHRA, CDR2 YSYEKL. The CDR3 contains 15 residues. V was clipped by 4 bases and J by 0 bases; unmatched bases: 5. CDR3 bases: TGCGCCAGCAGCCGATCGACAGGGTTGAACACTGAAGCTTTCTTT. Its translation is CASSRSTGLNTEAFF.

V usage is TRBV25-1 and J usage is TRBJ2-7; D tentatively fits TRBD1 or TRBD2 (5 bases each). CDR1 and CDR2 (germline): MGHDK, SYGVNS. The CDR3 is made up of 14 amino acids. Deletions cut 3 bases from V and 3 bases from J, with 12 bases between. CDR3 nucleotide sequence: TGTGCCAGCAGTGATACGACAGACTACTACGAGCAGTACTTC. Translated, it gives CASSDTTDYYEQYF.

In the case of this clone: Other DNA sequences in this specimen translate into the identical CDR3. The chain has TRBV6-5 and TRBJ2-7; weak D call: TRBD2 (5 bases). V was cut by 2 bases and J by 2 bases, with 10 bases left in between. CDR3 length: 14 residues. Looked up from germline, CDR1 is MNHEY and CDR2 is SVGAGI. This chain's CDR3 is CASSYSSGAYEQYF. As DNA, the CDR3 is TGTGCCAGCAGTTACAGTTCCGGGGCCTACGAGCAGTACTTC.

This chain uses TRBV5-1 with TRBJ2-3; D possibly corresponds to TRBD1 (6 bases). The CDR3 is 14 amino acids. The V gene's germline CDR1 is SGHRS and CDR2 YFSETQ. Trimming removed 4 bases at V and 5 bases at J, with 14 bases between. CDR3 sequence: CASSRTGLVDTQYF. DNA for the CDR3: TGCGCCAGCAGCCGAACAGGGCTTGTAGATACGCAGTATTTT.

CDR3 nucleotide sequence: TGTGCCAGCAGCGTAGGAGGGACAGCCTCTATCAACTATGGCTACACCTTC. Translating gives CASSVGGTASINYGYTF. This chain joins TRBV9 and TRBJ1-2, with 7 bases fitting TRBD1. V dropped 0 bases and J dropped 2; count of bases not matched to a gene: 10. The CDR3 is made up of 17 amino acids. The germline V gene has CDR1 SGDLS and CDR2 YYNGEE.

The CDR3 protein is CASSRTGVNYGYTF. CDR3 nucleotides: TGTGCCAGCAGCCGGACAGGAGTTAACTATGGCTACACCTTC. J is TRBJ1-2 and V is TRBV7-2, with TRBD1 identical over 7 bases. V was clipped by 5 bases and J by 1 base; unmatched bases: 4. The CDR3 is 14 amino acids. CDR1 is SGHTA and CDR2 is FQGNSA in the germline V gene.

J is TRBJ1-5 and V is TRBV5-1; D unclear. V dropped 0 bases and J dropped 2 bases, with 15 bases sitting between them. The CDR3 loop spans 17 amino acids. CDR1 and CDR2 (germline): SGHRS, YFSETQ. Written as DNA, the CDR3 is TGCGCCAGCAGCTTGGGGGTCCCGGTTGGGGGCAATCAGCCCCAGCATTTT. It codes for CASSLGVPVGGNQPQHF.

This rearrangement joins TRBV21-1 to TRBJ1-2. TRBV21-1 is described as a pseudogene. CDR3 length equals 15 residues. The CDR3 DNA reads TGTGCCAGCAGCACTCGGGACTCAGTCTTCTATGGCTACACCTTC. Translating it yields CASSTRDSVFYGYTF.

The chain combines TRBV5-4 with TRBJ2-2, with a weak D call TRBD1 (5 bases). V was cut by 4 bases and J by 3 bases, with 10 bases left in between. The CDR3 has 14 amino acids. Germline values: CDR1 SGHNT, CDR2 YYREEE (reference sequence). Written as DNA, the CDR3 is TGTGCCAGCAGCCGAGACAGCTACACCGGGGAGCTGTTTTTT. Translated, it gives CASSRDSYTGELFF.

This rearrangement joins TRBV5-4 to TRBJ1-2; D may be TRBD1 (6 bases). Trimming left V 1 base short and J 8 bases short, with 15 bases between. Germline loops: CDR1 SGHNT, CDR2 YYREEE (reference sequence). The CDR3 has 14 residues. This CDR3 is CASSLRAGAGGYTF. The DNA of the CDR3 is TGTGCCAGCAGCTTGCGGGCAGGGGCTGGGGGCTACACCTTC. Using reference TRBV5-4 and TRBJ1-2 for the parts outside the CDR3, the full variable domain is ETGVTQSPTHLIKTRGQQVTLRCSSQSGHNTVSWYQQALGQGPQFIFQYYREEENGRGNFPPRFSGLQFPNYSSELNVNALELDDSALYLCASSLRAGAGGYTFGSGTRLTVV.

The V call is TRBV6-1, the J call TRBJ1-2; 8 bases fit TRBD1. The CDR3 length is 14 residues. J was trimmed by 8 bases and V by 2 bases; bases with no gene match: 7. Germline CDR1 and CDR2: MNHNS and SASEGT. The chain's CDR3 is CASSELRAGGGYTF. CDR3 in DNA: TGTGCCAGCAGTGAATTGAGGGCAGGGGGCGGCTACACCTTC.

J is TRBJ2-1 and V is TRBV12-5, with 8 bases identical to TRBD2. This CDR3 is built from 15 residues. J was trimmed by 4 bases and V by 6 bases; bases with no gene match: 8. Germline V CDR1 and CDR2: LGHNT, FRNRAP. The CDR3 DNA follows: TGTGCTAGTGGACCGGGACTAGTGTCATACAATGAGCAGTTCTTC. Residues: CASGPGLVSYNEQFF.

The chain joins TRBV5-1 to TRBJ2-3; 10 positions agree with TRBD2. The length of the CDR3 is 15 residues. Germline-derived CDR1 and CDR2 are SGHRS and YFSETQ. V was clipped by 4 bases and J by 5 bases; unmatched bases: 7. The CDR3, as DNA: TGCGCCAGCAGCACCAGCGGGGGGGCCGGAGATACGCAGTATTTT. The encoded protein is CASSTSGGAGDTQYF.

As DNA, the CDR3 is TGTGCCACCCGTCTCCCCACGGACACTGAAGCTTTCTTT. Its protein product is CATRLPTDTEAFF. The chain combines TRBV18 with TRBJ1-1; D gene unclear. The CDR3 has 13 residues. Trimming took 10 bases from V and 3 from J, leaving 15 bases between them. Per germline, CDR1 KGHSH and CDR2 LQKENI. Using reference TRBV18 and TRBJ1-1 for the parts outside the CDR3, the full variable domain is NAGVMQNPRHLVRRRGQEARLRCSPMKGHSHVYWYRQLPEEGLKFMVYLQKENIIDESGMPKERFSAEFPKEGPSILRIQQVVRGDSAAYFCATRLPTDTEAFFGQGTRLTVV.

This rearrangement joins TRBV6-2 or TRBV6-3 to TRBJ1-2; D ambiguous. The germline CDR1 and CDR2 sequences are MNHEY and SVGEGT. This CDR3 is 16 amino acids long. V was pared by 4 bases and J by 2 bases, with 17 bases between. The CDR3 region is CASSSTDLIANYGYTF. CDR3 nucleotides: TGTGCCAGCAGTTCCACGGACCTTATAGCCAACTATGGCTACACCTTC.

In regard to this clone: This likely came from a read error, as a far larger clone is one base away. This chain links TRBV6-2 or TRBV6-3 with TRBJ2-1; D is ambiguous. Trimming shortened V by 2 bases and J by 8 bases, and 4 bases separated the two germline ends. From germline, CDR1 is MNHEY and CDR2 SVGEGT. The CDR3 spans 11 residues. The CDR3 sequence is CASSYGYEQFF. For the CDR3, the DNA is TGTGCCAGCAGTTACGGGTATGAGCAGTTCTTC.

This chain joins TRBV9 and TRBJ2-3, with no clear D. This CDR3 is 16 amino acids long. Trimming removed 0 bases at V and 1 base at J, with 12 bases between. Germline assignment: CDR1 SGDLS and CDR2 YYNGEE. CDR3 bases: TGTGCCAGCAGCGTAGGCGACAATGCCCGCACAGATACGCAGTATTTT. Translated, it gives CASSVGDNARTDTQYF.

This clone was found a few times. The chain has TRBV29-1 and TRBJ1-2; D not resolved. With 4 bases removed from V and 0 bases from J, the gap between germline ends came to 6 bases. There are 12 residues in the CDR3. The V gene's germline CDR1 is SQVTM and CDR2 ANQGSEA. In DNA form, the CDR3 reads TGCAGCGTTGTTGCCGCTAACTATGGCTACACCTTC. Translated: CSVVAANYGYTF.

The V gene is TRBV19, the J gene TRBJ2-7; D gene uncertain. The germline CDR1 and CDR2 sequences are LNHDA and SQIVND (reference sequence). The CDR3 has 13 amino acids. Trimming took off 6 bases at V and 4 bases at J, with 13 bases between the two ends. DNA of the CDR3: TGTGCCAGTAGCCTACAGCCCTGGTACGAGCAGTACTTC. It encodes CASSLQPWYEQYF.

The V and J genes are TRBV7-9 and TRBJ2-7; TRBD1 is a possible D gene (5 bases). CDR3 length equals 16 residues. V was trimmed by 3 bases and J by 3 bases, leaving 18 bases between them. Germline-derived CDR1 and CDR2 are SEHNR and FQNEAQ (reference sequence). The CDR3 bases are TGTGCCAGCAGCTTGGTAGATCAGGGTGGAGACTACGAGCAGTACTTC. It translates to CASSLVDQGGDYEQYF. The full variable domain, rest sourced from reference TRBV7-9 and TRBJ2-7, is DTGVSQNPRHKITKRGQNVTFRCDPISEHNRLYWYRQTLGQGPEFLTYFQNEAQLEKSRLLSDRFSAERPKGSFSTLEIQRTEQGDSAMYLCASSLVDQGGDYEQYFGPGTRLTVT.

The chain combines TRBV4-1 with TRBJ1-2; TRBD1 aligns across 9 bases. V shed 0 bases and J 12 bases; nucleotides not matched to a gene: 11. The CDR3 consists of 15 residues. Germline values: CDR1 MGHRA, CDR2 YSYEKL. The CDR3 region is CASSQDPGTGWVDTF. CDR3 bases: TGCGCCAGCAGCCAAGATCCCGGGACAGGGTGGGTCGACACCTTC.

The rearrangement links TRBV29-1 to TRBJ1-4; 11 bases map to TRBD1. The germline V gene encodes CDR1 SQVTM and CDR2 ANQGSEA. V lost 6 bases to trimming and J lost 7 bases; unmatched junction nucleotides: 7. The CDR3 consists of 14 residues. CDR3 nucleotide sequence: TGCAGCGTGGGGACAGGGGGAGAAGGTGAAAAACTGTTTTTT. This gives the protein CSVGTGGEGEKLFF.

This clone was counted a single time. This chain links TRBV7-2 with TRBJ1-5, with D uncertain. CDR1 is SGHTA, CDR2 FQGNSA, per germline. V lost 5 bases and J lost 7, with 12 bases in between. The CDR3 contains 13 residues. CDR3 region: CASSPRIGQPQHF. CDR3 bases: TGTGCCAGCAGCCCCCGAATCGGGCAGCCCCAGCATTTT.

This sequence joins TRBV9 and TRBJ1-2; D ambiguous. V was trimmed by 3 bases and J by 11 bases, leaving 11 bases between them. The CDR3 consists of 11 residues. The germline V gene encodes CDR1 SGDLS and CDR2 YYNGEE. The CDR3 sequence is CASSGSSGYTF. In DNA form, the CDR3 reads TGTGCCAGCAGCGGCTCGAGCGGGTACACCTTC.